The 30 T cell receptor beta chains below come from one sample, sequenced in a study of glioma-infiltrating T cells. TCR alpha and beta CDR3 regions were amplified from RNA using iRepertoire nested multiplex PCR. TCRdb processed the multiplex PCR reads anew with MiXCR; each CDR3 protein has one entry. The sample comprises about 180,000 distinct CDR3 sequences, about 46% of which are singletons, and roughly 5.2% rests with the top ten. Input material: glioma tissue, nonneoplastic brain tissue, or PBMCs (not recorded which). The origin of the receptors is a human donor with low-grade glioma or glioblastoma, undergoing nonglioma brain surgery, or in good health (not recorded which).

This chain links TRBV19 with TRBJ1-5; a weak D match, TRBD1 (6 bases). The CDR3 length is 17 residues. Germline values: CDR1 LNHDA, CDR2 SQIVND (reference sequence). Trimming cost V 3 bases and J 7 bases, with 22 bases left between them. CDR3 in amino acids: CASSMGFRGASGQPQHF. The CDR3 DNA reads TGTGCCAGTAGTATGGGCTTTCGGGGGGCAAGCGGACAGCCCCAGCATTTT.

The sample holds one count of this clonotype. The CDR3 sequence is CASSLGNRVRDTQYF. In DNA, the CDR3 is TGTGCCAGCAGTTTAGGTAATCGAGTTAGAGATACGCAGTATTTT. V gene TRBV28 combines with J gene TRBJ2-3; the D is unclear. Germline V lookup: CDR1 MDHEN, CDR2 SYDVKM. V was clipped by 2 bases and J by 5 bases, with 14 bases between them. The CDR3 length is 15 residues.

V and J are TRBV25-1 and TRBJ2-7; TRBD2 agrees at 7 bases. V trimming: 5 bases; J trimming: 5 bases; junction bases outside the gene matches: 6. The CDR3 consists of 13 residues. CDR1 is MGHDK, CDR2 SYGVNS, per germline. The CDR3 here is CASSPRGIHEQYF. The CDR3 DNA is TGTGCCAGCAGTCCGCGGGGGATCCACGAGCAGTACTTC.

Regarding this clonotype: At one end, the junction sequence differs from germline, possibly due to a read error. The rearrangement uses TRBV7-7 and TRBJ2-1; D is ambiguous. Germline lookup yields CDR1 SSHAT and CDR2 FNYEAQ (reference sequence). The CDR3 contains 16 residues. CDR3 sequence (DNA): TGTGCCGGCAGCCCTATAGCTCAGAGCTCCTACAATGAGCAGTTCTTC. Its protein product is CAGSPIAQSSYNEQFF.

To note about this clonotype: Given a much more abundant clone one base away, this may be a read error. The chain links TRBV19 to TRBJ1-5, with D unresolved. CDR1 and CDR2 from the germline V gene are LNHDA and SQIVND (reference sequence). The CDR3 has 11 residues. The CDR3 nucleotides are TGTGCCAGTAGCTGGAATCAGACCCAGCATTTT. The encoded protein is CASSWNQTQHF. Variable domain in full (rest from reference TRBV19 and TRBJ1-5): DGGITQSPKYLFRKEGQNVTLSCEQNLNHDAMYWYRQDPGQGLRLIYYSQIVNDFQKGDIAEGYSVSREKKESFPLTVTSAQKNPTAFYLCASSWNQTQHFGDGTRLSIL.

With respect to this clonotype: A much bigger clone sits one base away, suggesting this may be a read error. The chain carries TRBV6-2 or TRBV6-3 and TRBJ2-7, with D perhaps TRBD1 or TRBD2 (5 bases each). Germline loops: CDR1 MNHEY, CDR2 SVGEGT. CDR3 length equals 13 residues. The CDR3 sequence: CAGSLWGGREQYF. The CDR3 nucleotides are TGTGCCGGCAGTTTATGGGGCGGGCGCGAGCAGTACTTC.

About this clonotype: A much larger clone differs from this one at a single base, so this may be a read error. The CDR3 does not end in the conserved phenylalanine or tryptophan, so this is likely a read error. This chain connects TRBV25-1 to TRBJ1-1; TRBD1 is a possible D gene (5 bases). The V gene lost 6 bases and the J gene lost 1 base, with 12 bases spanning the gap. The germline gives CDR1 MGHDK, CDR2 SYGVNS. The CDR3 contains 14 residues. CDR3 DNA: TGTGCCAGCAGCTTTTTAAGGGGGAACACTGAAGCTTTCCTT. Amino acid sequence: CASSFLRGNTEAFL.

The sample holds a few counts of this clonotype. This chain connects TRBV19 to TRBJ2-7; no clear D. Trimming cost V 4 bases and J 7 bases, with 5 bases left between them. CDR1 LNHDA and CDR2 SQIVND come from the germline V gene (reference sequence). This CDR3 is 10 amino acids long. The CDR3 bases are TGTGCCAGTAGTACCCAGGAGCAGTACTTC. Residues: CASSTQEQYF.

This clonotype was detected many times. J is TRBJ1-1 and V is TRBV6-1, with 7 bases that match TRBD1. Trimming took 5 bases from V and 5 from J; bases not matched to a gene: 5. This CDR3 has 13 amino acids. From germline, CDR1 is MNHNS and CDR2 SASEGT. CDR3 nucleotides: TGTGCCAGCAGTTTCGACAGGGTTACTGAAGCTTTCTTT. Translation: CASSFDRVTEAFF.

Only a few counts were recorded for this clonotype. This may arise from a read error, as a much more abundant clone is one base away. V and J are TRBV28 and TRBJ1-2, with a weak D call TRBD1 (6 bases). Germline assignment: CDR1 MDHEN and CDR2 SYDVKM. The CDR3 runs to 13 residues. Between the trimmed V and J ends, which lost 6 bases and 7 bases, there was a span of 15 bases. CDR3 DNA: TGTGCCAGCAGACCCCAAACAGGGATTGGCTACACCTTC. Its translation: CASRPQTGIGYTF.

In this sample, this clonotype turned up a few times. The rearrangement uses TRBV12-3 or TRBV12-4 and TRBJ2-5; 14 nucleotides align to TRBD2. V was clipped by 6 bases and J by 0 bases; unmatched bases: 12. The CDR3 extends over 19 amino acids. CDR3 region: CASSRRGTSGSPYQETQYF. For the CDR3, the DNA is TGTGCCAGCAGCCGAAGGGGGACTAGCGGGAGCCCGTACCAAGAGACCCAGTACTTC.

Comment on this clonotype: Just one base apart from a much larger clone, this may be a read error. The chain carries TRBV4-2 and TRBJ2-3; D ambiguous. Germline V gene lookup returns CDR1 LGHNA and CDR2 YNFKEQ. With 0 bases removed from V and 2 bases from J, the gap between germline ends came to 12 bases. The CDR3 is 16 amino acids. CDR3 sequence (DNA): TGTGCCAGCAGCCAAGATCGGGCTACTATCACAGATACGCAGTATTTT. Residues: CASSQDRATITDTQYF.

This clonotype has a handful of counts. This chain joins TRBV30 and TRBJ1-1; the D is unclear. V lost 7 bases and J lost 0, with 12 bases in between. The CDR3 totals 13 residues. Germline V lookup: CDR1 GTSNPN, CDR2 SVGIG (reference sequence). The CDR3, as DNA: TGTGCCTTAGCCGGACGGATGAACACTGAAGCTTTCTTT. This translates into CALAGRMNTEAFF.

This clonotype showed up many times. This chain joins TRBV20-1 and TRBJ2-7; 13 positions agree with TRBD2. In germline, CDR1 is DFQATT, CDR2 SNEGSKA (reference sequence). J lost 9 bases, V lost 6 bases, and 5 bases had no gene match. This CDR3 has 12 residues. The CDR3 sequence: CSAPGLAGRQYF. CDR3 bases: TGCAGTGCCCCGGGACTAGCGGGACGGCAGTACTTC.

This clonotype was seen at least ten times. V and J are TRBV7-2 and TRBJ1-3; tentatively, D is TRBD1 (6 bases). The V and J ends lost 5 bases and 1 base respectively, with 9 bases between them. Germline V gene lookup returns CDR1 SGHTA and CDR2 FQGNSA. This CDR3 has 14 amino acids. The CDR3: CASSPGTSGNTIYF. The CDR3 DNA reads TGTGCCAGCAGCCCCGGGACATCTGGAAACACCATATATTTT.

Remarks on this clonotype: One base away lies a much larger clone, so this may be a sequencing read error. This sequence joins TRBV7-2 and TRBJ2-7, with D uncertain. Trimming left V 1 base short and J 6 bases short, with 10 bases between. This CDR3 is 13 amino acids long. Germline CDR1 SGHTA, CDR2 FQGNSA. The CDR3 protein is CASSLGRTGEQYF. The DNA of the CDR3 is TGTGCCAGCAGCTTAGGCCGGACCGGCGAGCAGTACTTC.

In this sample, this clonotype turned up a few times. The V call is TRBV5-1, the J call TRBJ2-2, with 12 bases fitting TRBD2. CDR3 length: 14 residues. Germline CDR1 SGHRS, CDR2 YFSETQ. Trimming cost V 4 bases and J 5 bases; bases outside gene matches: 0. CDR3 nucleotide sequence: TGCGCCAGCAGCGGGACTAGCGGGACCGGGGAGCTGTTTTTT. As protein: CASSGTSGTGELFF.

J is TRBJ2-3 and V is TRBV28, with D possibly TRBD2 on 6 matching bases. Germline values: CDR1 MDHEN, CDR2 SYDVKM. V was cut by 6 bases and J by 4 bases, with 11 bases left in between. The CDR3 length is 13 residues. The CDR3 DNA is TGTGCCAGCAGCGTGACTAGTCCAGATACGCAGTATTTT. It translates to CASSVTSPDTQYF.

This clonotype was seen a handful of times. The chain's CDR3 is CASMGTGEQYF. The CDR3 nucleotides read TGTGCCAGTATGGGGACAGGTGAGCAGTACTTC. This chain joins TRBV19 and TRBJ2-7; TRBD1 agrees at 8 bases. The germline CDR1 and CDR2 sequences are LNHDA and SQIVND (reference sequence). The V segment lost 7 bases and the J segment 7 bases; nucleotides outside the gene matches: 3. This CDR3 contains 11 residues.

This clonotype has ten or more counts. In DNA form, the CDR3 reads TGTGCCAGCACCGACCCCAGGGTAAATCAGCCCCAGCATTTT. Translation gives CASTDPRVNQPQHF. The rearrangement joins TRBV28 to TRBJ1-5, with D possibly being TRBD1 (5 bases). With 7 bases removed from V and 4 bases from J, the gap between germline ends came to 14 bases. CDR3 length: 14 amino acids. Germline CDR1 MDHEN, CDR2 SYDVKM.

The V gene is TRBV2, the J gene TRBJ1-4; D ambiguous. The germline V and J ends were trimmed by 8 bases and 6 bases, with 10 bases remaining between them. The germline gives CDR1 SNHLY, CDR2 FYNNEI. The CDR3 contains 12 residues. CDR3 nucleotide sequence: TGTGCCAGCTGTGTGGCAGATGAAAAACTGTTTTTT. It translates to CASCVADEKLFF.

Many counts were recorded for this clonotype. This rearrangement joins TRBV27 to TRBJ1-5, with 7 nucleotides matching TRBD1. After removal of 4 bases from V and 5 bases from J, the junction contained 5 bases not matched to a gene. This CDR3 is 14 amino acids long. Germline CDR1 and CDR2: MNHEY and SMNVEV (reference sequence). The CDR3 DNA reads as TGTGCCAGCAGTTCACAGGGGTTACATCAGCCCCAGCATTTT. It specifies CASSSQGLHQPQHF.

This clonotype was seen at least ten times. The chain couples TRBV14 to TRBJ2-1; D ambiguous. Germline lookup yields CDR1 SGHDN and CDR2 FVKESK. The CDR3 sequence is 12 residues long. Deletions cut 0 bases from V and 9 bases from J, with 6 bases between. The CDR3 DNA reads as TGTGCCAGCAGCCAAGACAGCGCTGAGCAGTTCTTC. It codes for CASSQDSAEQFF.

This clonotype was seen many times. This chain connects TRBV28 to TRBJ2-1, with unresolved D. The CDR3 spans 14 residues. Germline values: CDR1 MDHEN, CDR2 SYDVKM. The V end was cut by 2 bases, the J end by 0 bases, with 5 bases between. The CDR3 sequence: CASSLGNSYNEQFF. In DNA, the CDR3 is TGTGCCAGCAGTTTAGGTAACTCCTACAATGAGCAGTTCTTC.

This clonotype was seen many times. The rearrangement joins TRBV20-1 to TRBJ2-1, with unresolved D. V dropped 2 bases and J dropped 10 bases, with 15 bases sitting between them. Germline values: CDR1 DFQATT, CDR2 SNEGSKA (reference sequence). CDR3 size: 13 residues. CDR3 coding DNA: TGCAGTGCTAGATATTCAAATAGTGGCGAGCAGTTCTTC. It is translated as CSARYSNSGEQFF.

The sample holds one count of this clonotype. Given a much more abundant clone one base away, this may be a read error. This chain uses TRBV5-4 with TRBJ2-3; D is unresolved. Germline V gene data show CDR1 as SGHNT and CDR2 as YYREEE (reference sequence). The CDR3 consists of 17 residues. This CDR3 is CDSSLAMTGGSTDTQYF. The CDR3 DNA follows: TGTGACAGCAGCTTGGCCATGACGGGTGGCAGCACAGATACGCAGTATTTT.

The chain employs TRBV14 and TRBJ2-5; no definite D call. V lost 0 bases, J lost 1 base, and 12 bases lay in between. The CDR3 runs 16 residues. Germline CDR1 reads SGHDN; CDR2 reads FVKESK. The CDR3 DNA reads as TGTGCCAGCAGCCAAGAGAGTTTGACCACCCAAGAGACCCAGTACTTC. It yields the protein CASSQESLTTQETQYF.

This clonotype was seen a handful of times. The CDR3 loop is CASSFNRLNEQFF. The CDR3, as DNA: TGTGCCAGCAGCTTCAACAGGCTGAATGAGCAGTTCTTC. The V call is TRBV11-2, the J call TRBJ2-1, with a tentative D call TRBD1 (5 bases). V was clipped by 3 bases and J by 7 bases, with 10 bases between them. Germline CDR1 reads SGHAT; CDR2 reads FQNNGV. The length of the CDR3 is 13 residues.

On this clonotype itself: This may be a read error, as it is one base from a much larger clone. V and J are TRBV19 and TRBJ1-1; tentatively, D is TRBD1 (5 bases). V dropped 2 bases and J dropped 4 bases, with 14 bases sitting between them. Per germline, CDR1 LNHDA and CDR2 SQIVND (reference sequence). This CDR3 has 15 amino acids. CDR3 in amino acids: CASSIFQGGGTEAFF. The CDR3 region has the DNA TGTGCCAGTAGTATATTTCAGGGTGGGGGCACTGAAGCTTTCTTT. Filled out from reference TRBV19 and TRBJ1-1, the complete variable domain reads DGGITQSPKYLFRKEGQNVTLSCEQNLNHDAMYWYRQDPGQGLRLIYYSQIVNDFQKGDIAEGYSVSREKKESFPLTVTSAQKNPTAFYLCASSIFQGGGTEAFFGQGTRLTVV.

This clonotype was counted at least ten times. This rearrangement joins TRBV20-1 to TRBJ2-3; D remains ambiguous. The CDR3 is 13 amino acids. The ends were cut back, 6 bases at V and 1 base at J, with 11 bases in the middle. Germline-derived CDR1 and CDR2 are DFQATT and SNEGSKA (reference sequence). Here the CDR3 reads CSAPSLGTDTQYF. The CDR3 coding sequence is TGCAGTGCGCCTTCCCTCGGCACAGATACGCAGTATTTT.